This T cell receptor beta chain is from a study of spatial heterogeneity in lung cancer. The CDR3 loop spans 13 amino acids. V lost 6 bases to trimming and J lost 5 bases, with 13 bases between them. Germline CDR1 MDHEN, CDR2 SYDVKM. As for this clonotype: The antigen remains undetermined.

Time point here: sample taken at primary tumor resection. Samples were donated by 72 untreated early-stage non-small cell lung cancer patients. The authors sequenced whole RNA from tumor, nontumor lung or frozen PBMC without sorting. Using its own MiXCR run on the 5' RACE reads, TCRdb lists one record per CDR3 protein. The table shows about 23,000 distinct CDR3 sequences, with around 6.6% occurring only once. Study-wide results and limits: Within tumors, counts of expanded alpha and beta TCRs tracked tumor mutation counts. Beta chains had approximately 12% coverage of tumor T cells, and alpha chains had around 6.9%.

The source material was lung tumor tissue, sampled at surgery. This TCR derives from a male donor with early-stage non-small cell lung cancer. The chain joins TRBV28 to TRBJ1-1; no definite D call. The CDR3, as DNA: TGTGCCAGCAGCCCCCCCCACCGGACTGAAGCTTTCTTT. Amino acids: CASSPPHRTEAFF. The full variable domain, its missing parts supplied by reference TRBV28 and TRBJ1-1, is DVKVTQSSRYLVKRTGEKVFLECVQDMDHENMFWYRQDPGLGLRLIYFSYDVKMKEKGDIPEGYSVSREKKERFSLILESASTNQTSMYLCASSPPHRTEAFFGQGTRLTVV.